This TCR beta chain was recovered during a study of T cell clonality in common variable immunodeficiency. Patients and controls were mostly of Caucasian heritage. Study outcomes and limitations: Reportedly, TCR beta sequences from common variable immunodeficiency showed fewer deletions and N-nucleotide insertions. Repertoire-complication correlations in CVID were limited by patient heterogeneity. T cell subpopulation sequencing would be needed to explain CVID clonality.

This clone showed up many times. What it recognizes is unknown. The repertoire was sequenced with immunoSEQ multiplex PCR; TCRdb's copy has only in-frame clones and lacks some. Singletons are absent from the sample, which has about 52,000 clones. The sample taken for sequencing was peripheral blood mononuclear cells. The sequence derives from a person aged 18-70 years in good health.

CDR3 sequence: CASSLAGQGHNEQFF. CDR3 bases read: TGTGCCAGCAGCTTGGCGGGACAAGGGCACAATGAG. This chain uses TRBV7-6 with TRBJ2-1; D may match TRBD1 or TRBD2 (6 bases each). With the read ending 3 residues before the CDR3 end, the germline J gene is used to fill in that end. The length of the CDR3 is 15 residues. In germline, CDR1 is SGHVS, CDR2 FNYEAQ. The V and J ends lost 3 bases and 5 bases respectively, with 14 bases between them.